This T cell receptor beta chain is from a study of cytomegalovirus exposure and HLA in healthy donors. Overall study results and limits: Despite most TCR sequences being rare, some public TCRs occurred in many donors.

With regard to this clone: Its antigen is currently unknown.

Primers for the PCR totalled 60 Vbeta and 13 Jbeta. Sequencing used immunoSEQ multiplex PCR; TCRdb keeps in-frame clones, though not all of them. The sample has about 87,000 clones; around 68% are singletons. Sequenced sample: PBMCs. The TCR originated in a man aged 25 to 40 in good health and CMV-seropositive.

Written as DNA, the CDR3 is TGTGCCAGCAGGCACGGGACTAGCGGGAGCTACGAGCAGTACTTC. As protein: CASRHGTSGSYEQYF. The chain employs TRBV2 and TRBJ2-7; TRBD2 agrees at 14 bases. After removal of 6 bases from V and 3 bases from J, the junction contained 4 bases not matched to a gene. CDR1 and CDR2 from the germline V gene are SNHLY and FYNNEI. The CDR3 contains 15 residues.